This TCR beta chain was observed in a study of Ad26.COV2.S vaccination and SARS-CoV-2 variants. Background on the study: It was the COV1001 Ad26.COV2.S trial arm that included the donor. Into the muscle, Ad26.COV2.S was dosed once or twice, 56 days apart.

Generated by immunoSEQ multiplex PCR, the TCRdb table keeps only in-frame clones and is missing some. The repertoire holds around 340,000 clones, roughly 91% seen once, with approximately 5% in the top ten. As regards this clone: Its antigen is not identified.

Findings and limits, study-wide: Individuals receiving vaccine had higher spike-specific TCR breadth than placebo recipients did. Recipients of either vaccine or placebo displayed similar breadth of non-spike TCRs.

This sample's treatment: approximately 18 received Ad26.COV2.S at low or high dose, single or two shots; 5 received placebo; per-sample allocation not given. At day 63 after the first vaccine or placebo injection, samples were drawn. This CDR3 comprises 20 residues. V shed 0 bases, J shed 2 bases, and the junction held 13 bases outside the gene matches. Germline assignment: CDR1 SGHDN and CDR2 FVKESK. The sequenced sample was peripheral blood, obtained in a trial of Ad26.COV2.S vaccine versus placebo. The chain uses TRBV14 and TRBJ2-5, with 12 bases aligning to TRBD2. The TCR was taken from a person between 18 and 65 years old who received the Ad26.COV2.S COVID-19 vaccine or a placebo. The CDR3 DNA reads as TGTGCCAGCAGCCAAGATCAAGGAGGACTAGCGGGACCCCCTCAAGAGACCCAGTACTTC. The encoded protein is CASSQDQGGLAGPPQETQYF.